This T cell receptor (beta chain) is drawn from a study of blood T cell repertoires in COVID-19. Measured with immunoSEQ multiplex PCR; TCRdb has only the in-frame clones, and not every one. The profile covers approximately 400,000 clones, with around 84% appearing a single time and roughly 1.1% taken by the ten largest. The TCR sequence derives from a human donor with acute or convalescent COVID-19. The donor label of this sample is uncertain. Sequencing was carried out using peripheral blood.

The CDR3 bases are TGTGCCAGCAGCCTAAGGAGGTTGGCAGATACGCAGTATTTT. It specifies CASSLRRLADTQYF. The chain employs TRBV5-4 and TRBJ2-3, with D possibly TRBD2 on 5 matching bases. V lost 4 bases and J 4 bases, leaving 13 bases between the germline ends. The germline V gene has CDR1 SGHNT and CDR2 YYREEE (reference sequence). The CDR3 is 14 amino acids. Drawing the rest from reference TRBV5-4 and TRBJ2-3, the complete variable domain is ETGVTQSPTHLIKTRGQQVTLRCSSQSGHNTVSWYQQALGQGPQFIFQYYREEENGRGNFPPRFSGLQFPNYSSELNVNALELDDSALYLCASSLRRLADTQYFGPGTRLTVL.